This TCR beta chain was recorded in a study of blood T cell repertoires in COVID-19. Background on the study: From the United States, Italy and Spain came samples of acute and convalescent COVID-19. T cells, B-cell-depleted T cells, or PBMCs supplied cDNA or gDNA.

Original data processing: For nucleated cells, counts were estimated from reference gene primer amplification. The assay was immunoSEQ multiplex PCR, and TCRdb's table has in-frame clones only and misses some. V and J calls and clone size are given by that table; D and trimming were obtained from the DNA. The sample yields 200,000 to 250,000 clones, 92% seen once. This CDR3 contains 17 residues. The V and J ends lost 3 bases and 2 bases, in that order; junction bases with no gene match: 10. Per the germline V gene, CDR1 is SGHDT and CDR2 is YYEEEE. What was sequenced was peripheral blood. The chain links TRBV5-6 to TRBJ1-3, with 8 bases fitting TRBD1. The sequence was obtained from a man aged 30 to 45 with acute or convalescent COVID-19. For the CDR3, the DNA is TGTGCCAGCAGCTCTTGGTCAGGGGGCACCCCTGGAAACACCATATATTTT. Protein: CASSSWSGGTPGNTIYF.